This is a list of T cell receptor beta chains from one sample in a study of OX40 agonist ivuxolimab in advanced cancers. The table came from immunoSEQ multiplex PCR; TCRdb's copy has only in-frame clones and leaves some out. This sample has about 42,000 clones, with more than 80% found just once. Sequencing was performed on CD4+ or CD8+ T cells sorted from blood, taken in a trial of the OX40 agonist ivuxolimab. The receptors originated from an adult with an advanced solid tumor such as melanoma, head and neck, liver or kidney cancer. CDR3s include the opening cysteine and the closing phenylalanine or tryptophan. Fields, in order: V gene, clone size, J gene, D gene, CDR3 DNA, CDR3 protein. The D gene is left open where the match is weak. Rows may omit the clone size; those that give it use once, few, many or a size class.

v_call: TRBV4-1
clone_size: medium-sized
j_call: TRBJ2-1
d_call: NA
cdr3_nt: TGCGCCAGCAGCCAAGCCTCATTGGGGTATGAGCAGTTCTTC
cdr3_aa: CASSQASLGYEQFF

v_call: TRBV27
clone_size: few
j_call: TRBJ1-2
d_call: TRBD1
cdr3_nt: TGTGCCAGCAGCCGCACAGGGGTCGGTGGCTACACCTTC
cdr3_aa: CASSRTGVGGYTF

v_call: TRBV23-1
clone_size: NA
j_call: TRBJ2-3
d_call: TRBD2
cdr3_nt: TGCGCCAGCAGACAATCTAGCGGGAGTTTCACAGATACGCAGTATTTT
cdr3_aa: CASRQSSGSFTDTQYF

v_call: TRBV5-1
clone_size: few
j_call: TRBJ1-1
d_call: NA
cdr3_nt: TGCGCCAGCAGCTTTAATACCGGGGACACTGAAGCTTTCTTT
cdr3_aa: CASSFNTGDTEAFF

v_call: TRBV2
clone_size: NA
j_call: TRBJ1-3
d_call: NA
cdr3_nt: TGTGCCAGCAGTGCCGGGGGGGCCAGGGGATACACCATATATTTT
cdr3_aa: CASSAGGARGYTIYF

v_call: TRBV2
clone_size: NA
j_call: TRBJ1-2
d_call: TRBD1
cdr3_nt: TGTGCCAGCAGTCCTCAACAGGGGCAGGATGGCTACACCTTC
cdr3_aa: CASSPQQGQDGYTF

v_call: TRBV18
clone_size: NA
j_call: TRBJ2-2
d_call: NA
cdr3_nt: TGTGCCAGCTCATCTACCGGAGGGACCGGGGAGCTGTTTTTT
cdr3_aa: CASSSTGGTGELFF

v_call: TRBV7-3
clone_size: few
j_call: TRBJ2-1
d_call: TRBD2
cdr3_nt: TGTGCCAGCAGCTCCCCCGGGACTAGATCTCAGTTCTTC
cdr3_aa: CASSSPGTRSQFF

v_call: TRBV5-1
clone_size: NA
j_call: TRBJ2-5
d_call: NA
cdr3_nt: TGCGCCAGCAGCTTGGATCCAGGAGGGGAGACCCAGTACTTC
cdr3_aa: CASSLDPGGETQYF

v_call: TRBV6-6
clone_size: NA
j_call: TRBJ2-3
d_call: NA
cdr3_nt: TGTGCCAGCAGTTACTCTGGGACTTCTACAGATACGCAGTATTTT
cdr3_aa: CASSYSGTSTDTQYF

v_call: TRBV2
clone_size: NA
j_call: TRBJ2-1
d_call: NA
cdr3_nt: TGTGCCAGCCAGTATGCTAGGGGTTGGGGGAATGAGCAGTTCTTC
cdr3_aa: CASQYARGWGNEQFF

v_call: TRBV5-6
clone_size: NA
j_call: TRBJ1-5
d_call: NA
cdr3_nt: TGTGCCAGCAGCTCGAGGCTGACTAATCAGCCCCAGCATTTT
cdr3_aa: CASSSRLTNQPQHF

v_call: TRBV7-9
clone_size: NA
j_call: TRBJ1-3
d_call: NA
cdr3_nt: TGTGCCAGCAGCCCAAGGGGGAGCAGAACTGGAAACACCATATATTTT
cdr3_aa: CASSPRGSRTGNTIYF

v_call: TRBV18
clone_size: NA
j_call: TRBJ2-5
d_call: TRBD1
cdr3_nt: TGTGCCAGCTCACCGCGGACAGGGGGGCAAGAGACCCAGTACTTC
cdr3_aa: CASSPRTGGQETQYF

v_call: TRBV30
clone_size: NA
j_call: TRBJ1-4
d_call: NA
cdr3_nt: TGTGCCTGGAGTGTAAAAGGGACTAATGAAAAACTGTTTTTT
cdr3_aa: CAWSVKGTNEKLFF

v_call: TRBV7-2
clone_size: NA
j_call: TRBJ2-7
d_call: TRBD2
cdr3_nt: TGTGCCAGCAGCCAAAGGACTAGCGGGGGGCCCATAGAGCAGTACTTC
cdr3_aa: CASSQRTSGGPIEQYF

v_call: TRBV5-1
clone_size: NA
j_call: TRBJ2-1
d_call: TRBD2
cdr3_nt: TGCGCCAGCAGCCCCTTGACTAGCGGGAGTAATAATGAGCAGTTCTTC
cdr3_aa: CASSPLTSGSNNEQFF

v_call: TRBV29-1
clone_size: NA
j_call: TRBJ1-1
d_call: NA
cdr3_nt: TGCAGCGTTGAGGGGGGGTACACTGAAGCTTTCTTT
cdr3_aa: CSVEGGYTEAFF

v_call: TRBV6-5
clone_size: NA
j_call: TRBJ1-1
d_call: NA
cdr3_nt: TGTGCCAGCAGTTACTTGCGGGGAGGTGACACTGAAGCTTTCTTT
cdr3_aa: CASSYLRGGDTEAFF

v_call: TRBV12-5
clone_size: medium-sized
j_call: TRBJ1-4
d_call: NA
cdr3_nt: TGTGCTAGTGCCCTTGGCGATTCTTGGGAAAAACTGTTTTTT
cdr3_aa: CASALGDSWEKLFF

v_call: TRBV6-1
clone_size: NA
j_call: TRBJ2-3
d_call: NA
cdr3_nt: TGTGCCAGCAGTGAAAGTATGGGTATTGATACGCAGTATTTT
cdr3_aa: CASSESMGIDTQYF

v_call: TRBV5-1
clone_size: NA
j_call: TRBJ2-7
d_call: TRBD1
cdr3_nt: TGCGCCAGCAGCTTGATGGGACAGGGTGACGAGCAGTACTTC
cdr3_aa: CASSLMGQGDEQYF

v_call: TRBV7-3
clone_size: NA
j_call: TRBJ2-3
d_call: NA
cdr3_nt: TGTGCCAGCAGCGTTACAGCCTTAGATACGCAGTATTTT
cdr3_aa: CASSVTALDTQYF

v_call: TRBV5-5
clone_size: once
j_call: TRBJ1-1
d_call: NA
cdr3_nt: TGTGCCAGCAGCTTGGAGGGCCAAGCTTTCTTT
cdr3_aa: CASSLEGQAFF

v_call: TRBV11-2
clone_size: NA
j_call: TRBJ2-7
d_call: NA
cdr3_nt: TGTGCCAGCAGCCCGGGACCTCCCTACGAGCAGTACTTC
cdr3_aa: CASSPGPPYEQYF

v_call: TRBV4-3
clone_size: NA
j_call: TRBJ1-1
d_call: TRBD1
cdr3_nt: TGCGCCAGCAGCCAAGACGGGACAGAGGGACAGGGGGGGCTCACTGAAGCTTTCTTT
cdr3_aa: CASSQDGTEGQGGLTEAFF

v_call: TRBV14
clone_size: NA
j_call: TRBJ1-2
d_call: NA
cdr3_nt: TGTGCCAGCAGCCAAGATTATGGTCTGGGTTACGACTATGGCTACACCTTC
cdr3_aa: CASSQDYGLGYDYGYTF

v_call: TRBV21-1
clone_size: NA
j_call: TRBJ2-7
d_call: NA
cdr3_nt: TGTGCCAGCAGCAAAGTGTTCCCGGGACTCGGAATATGCGAGCAGTACTTC
cdr3_aa: CASSKVFPGLGICEQYF

v_call: TRBV30
clone_size: few
j_call: TRBJ2-3
d_call: TRBD2
cdr3_nt: TGTGCCTGGAGTGCCGGGACTAGCGTTGATACGCAGTATTTT
cdr3_aa: CAWSAGTSVDTQYF

v_call: TRBV2
clone_size: once
j_call: TRBJ1-1
d_call: TRBD1
cdr3_nt: TGTGCCAGCAGAGCAGGACAGGGGATACATGGGAACACTGAAGCTTTCTTT
cdr3_aa: CASRAGQGIHGNTEAFF

v_call: TRBV18
clone_size: NA
j_call: TRBJ1-1
d_call: TRBD1
cdr3_nt: TGTGCCAGCTTGGAGGGGGCGGACTGGGGCACTGAAGCTTTCTTT
cdr3_aa: CASLEGADWGTEAFF

v_call: TRBV6-1
clone_size: few
j_call: TRBJ2-1
d_call: NA
cdr3_nt: TGTGCCAGCAGTGATTGGAGCTCCTACAATGAGCAGTTCTTC
cdr3_aa: CASSDWSSYNEQFF

v_call: TRBV23-1
clone_size: NA
j_call: TRBJ1-2
d_call: NA
cdr3_nt: TGCGCCAGCAGTCGCCCCGGACGCCTCTATGGCTACACCTTC
cdr3_aa: CASSRPGRLYGYTF

v_call: TRBV18
clone_size: few
j_call: TRBJ2-5
d_call: NA
cdr3_nt: TGTGCCAGCTCACCTGTATTAGGAGCCAAGAAAGAGACCCAGTACTTC
cdr3_aa: CASSPVLGAKKETQYF

v_call: TRBV7-2
clone_size: few
j_call: TRBJ1-2
d_call: NA
cdr3_nt: TGTGCCAGCACCTCACGGAGGGATTATGGCTACACCTTC
cdr3_aa: CASTSRRDYGYTF

v_call: TRBV9
clone_size: NA
j_call: TRBJ1-2
d_call: TRBD1
cdr3_nt: TGTGCCAGCAGCCCGCACCCCGGGACAGGGGGGAACTATGGCTACACCTTC
cdr3_aa: CASSPHPGTGGNYGYTF

v_call: TRBV7-9
clone_size: NA
j_call: TRBJ2-7
d_call: NA
cdr3_nt: TGTGCCAGCAGCTTAGTATCTGGGCAGGAGGGCGAGCAGTACTTC
cdr3_aa: CASSLVSGQEGEQYF

v_call: TRBV19
clone_size: few
j_call: TRBJ1-1
d_call: NA
cdr3_nt: TGTGCCAGTAGTATAGGAGGGAATCCCGGCAGCACTGAAGCTTTCTTT
cdr3_aa: CASSIGGNPGSTEAFF

v_call: TRBV5-1
clone_size: NA
j_call: TRBJ1-2
d_call: NA
cdr3_nt: TGCGCCAGCAGCTTGGCGGCCGGCTATGGCTACACCTTC
cdr3_aa: CASSLAAGYGYTF